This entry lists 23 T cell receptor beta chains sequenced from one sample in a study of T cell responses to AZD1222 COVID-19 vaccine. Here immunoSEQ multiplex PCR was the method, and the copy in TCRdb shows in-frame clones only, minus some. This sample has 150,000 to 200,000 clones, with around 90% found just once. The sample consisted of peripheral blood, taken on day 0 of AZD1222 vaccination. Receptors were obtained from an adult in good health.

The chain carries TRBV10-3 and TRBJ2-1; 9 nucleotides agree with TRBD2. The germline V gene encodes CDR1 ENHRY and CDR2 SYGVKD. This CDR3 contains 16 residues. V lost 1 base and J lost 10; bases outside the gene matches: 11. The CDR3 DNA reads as TGTGCCATCAGTGAGTGGAAGGTAGCGGGAGTGGAGGAGCAGTTCTTC. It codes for CAISEWKVAGVEEQFF.

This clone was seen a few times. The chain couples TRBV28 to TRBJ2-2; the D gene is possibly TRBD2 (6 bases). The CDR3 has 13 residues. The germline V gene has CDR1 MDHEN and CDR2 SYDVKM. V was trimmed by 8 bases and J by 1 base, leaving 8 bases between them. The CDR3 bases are TGTGCCAGCGACGGGAGGAACACCGGGGAGCTGTTTTTT. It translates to CASDGRNTGELFF.

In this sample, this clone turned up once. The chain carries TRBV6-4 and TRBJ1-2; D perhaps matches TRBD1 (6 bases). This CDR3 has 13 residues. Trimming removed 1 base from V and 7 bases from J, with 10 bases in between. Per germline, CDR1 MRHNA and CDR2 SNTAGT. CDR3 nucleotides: TGTGCCAGCAGTGACTTACAGGGTGGTGGCTACACCTTC. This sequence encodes CASSDLQGGGYTF.

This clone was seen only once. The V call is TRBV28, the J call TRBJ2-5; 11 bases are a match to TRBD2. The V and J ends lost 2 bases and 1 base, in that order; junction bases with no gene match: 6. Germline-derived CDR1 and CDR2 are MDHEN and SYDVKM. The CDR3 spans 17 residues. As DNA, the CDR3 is TGTGCCAGCAGTTTACCAGCCGGGACTAGCGGCCAAGAGACCCAGTACTTC. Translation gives CASSLPAGTSGQETQYF.

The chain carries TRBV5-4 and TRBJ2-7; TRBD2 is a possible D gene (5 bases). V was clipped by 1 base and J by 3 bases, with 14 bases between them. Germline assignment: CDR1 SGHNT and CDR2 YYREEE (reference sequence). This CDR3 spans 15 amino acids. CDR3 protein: CASSLLGGDNYEQYF. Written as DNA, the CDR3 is TGTGCCAGCAGCTTGTTAGGAGGAGACAACTACGAGCAGTACTTC.

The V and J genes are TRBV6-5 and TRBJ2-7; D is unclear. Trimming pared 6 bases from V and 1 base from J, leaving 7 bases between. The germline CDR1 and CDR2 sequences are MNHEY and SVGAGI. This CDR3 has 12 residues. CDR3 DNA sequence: TGTGCCAGCAGGTCCGATTCCTACGAGCAGTACTTC. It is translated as CASRSDSYEQYF.

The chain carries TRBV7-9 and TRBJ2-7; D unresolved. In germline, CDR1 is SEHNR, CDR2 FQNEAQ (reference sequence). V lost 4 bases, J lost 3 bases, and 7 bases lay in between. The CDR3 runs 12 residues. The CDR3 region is CASSYTGYEQYF. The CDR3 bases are TGTGCCAGCAGCTATACGGGCTACGAGCAGTACTTC.

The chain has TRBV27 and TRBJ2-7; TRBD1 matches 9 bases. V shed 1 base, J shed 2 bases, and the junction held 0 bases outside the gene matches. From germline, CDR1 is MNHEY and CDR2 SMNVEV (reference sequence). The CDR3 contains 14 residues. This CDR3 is CASSLYRGPYEQYF. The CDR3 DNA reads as TGTGCCAGCAGTTTATACAGGGGGCCCTACGAGCAGTACTTC.

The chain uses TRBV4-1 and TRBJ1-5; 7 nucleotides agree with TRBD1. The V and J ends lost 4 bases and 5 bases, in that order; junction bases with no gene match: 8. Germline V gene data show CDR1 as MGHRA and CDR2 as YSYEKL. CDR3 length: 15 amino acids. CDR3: CASSPGPQGDQPQHF. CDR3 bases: TGCGCCAGCAGCCCCGGGCCCCAGGGGGATCAGCCCCAGCATTTT.

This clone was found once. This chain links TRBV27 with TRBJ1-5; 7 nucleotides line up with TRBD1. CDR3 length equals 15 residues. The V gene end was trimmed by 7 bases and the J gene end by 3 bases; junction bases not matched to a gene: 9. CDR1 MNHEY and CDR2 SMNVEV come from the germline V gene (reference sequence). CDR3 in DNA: TGTGCCAGCACCCCCGACAGGGACACCAATCAGCCCCAGCATTTT. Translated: CASTPDRDTNQPQHF.

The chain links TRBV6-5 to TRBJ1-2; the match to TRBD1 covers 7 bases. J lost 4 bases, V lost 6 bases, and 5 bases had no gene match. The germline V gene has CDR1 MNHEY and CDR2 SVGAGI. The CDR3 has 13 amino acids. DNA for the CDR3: TGTGCCAGCAGCTTACAGGGGCCCTATGGCTACACCTTC. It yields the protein CASSLQGPYGYTF.

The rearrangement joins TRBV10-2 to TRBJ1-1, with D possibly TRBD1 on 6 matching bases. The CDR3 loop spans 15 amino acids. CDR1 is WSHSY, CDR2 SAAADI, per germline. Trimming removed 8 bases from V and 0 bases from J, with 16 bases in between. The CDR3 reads CASGNREVLNTEAFF. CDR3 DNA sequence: TGCGCCAGCGGAAACAGGGAAGTTTTGAACACTGAAGCTTTCTTT.

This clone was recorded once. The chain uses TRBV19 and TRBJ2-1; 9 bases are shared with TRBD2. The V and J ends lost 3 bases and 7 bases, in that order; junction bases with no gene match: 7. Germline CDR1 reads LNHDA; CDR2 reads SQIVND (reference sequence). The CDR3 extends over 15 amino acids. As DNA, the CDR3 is TGTGCCAGTAGTATTAGCGCGGGAGGGCCGAATGAGCAGTTCTTC. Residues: CASSISAGGPNEQFF.

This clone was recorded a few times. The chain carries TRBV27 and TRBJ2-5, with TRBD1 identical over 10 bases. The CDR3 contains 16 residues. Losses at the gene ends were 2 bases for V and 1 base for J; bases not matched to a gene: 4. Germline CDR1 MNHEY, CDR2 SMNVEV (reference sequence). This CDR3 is CASSLMGTGVQETQYF. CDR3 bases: TGTGCCAGCAGTTTAATGGGGACAGGGGTCCAAGAGACCCAGTACTTC.

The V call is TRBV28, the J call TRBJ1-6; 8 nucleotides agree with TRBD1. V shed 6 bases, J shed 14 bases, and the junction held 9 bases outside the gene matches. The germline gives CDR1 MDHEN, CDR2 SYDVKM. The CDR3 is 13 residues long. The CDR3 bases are TGTGCCAGCAGAATAACAGGGGGTCAAACCCTCCACTTT. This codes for CASRITGGQTLHF.

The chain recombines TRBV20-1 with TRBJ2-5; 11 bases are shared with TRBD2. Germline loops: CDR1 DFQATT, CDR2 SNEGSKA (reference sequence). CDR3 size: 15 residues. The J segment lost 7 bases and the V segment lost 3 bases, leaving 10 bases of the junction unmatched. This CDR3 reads CSASGLAGGRGTQYF. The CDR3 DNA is TGCAGTGCTAGTGGGCTAGCGGGAGGCCGAGGGACCCAGTACTTC.

The CDR3 DNA is TGTGCCAGCAGCCTCGGGACAGATAATCAGCCCCAGCATTTT. The encoded protein is CASSLGTDNQPQHF. This chain uses TRBV28 with TRBJ1-5; 7 bases align to TRBD1. V lost 6 bases, J lost 4 bases, and 6 bases stayed unmatched. The CDR3 contains 14 residues. Germline CDR1 reads MDHEN; CDR2 reads SYDVKM.

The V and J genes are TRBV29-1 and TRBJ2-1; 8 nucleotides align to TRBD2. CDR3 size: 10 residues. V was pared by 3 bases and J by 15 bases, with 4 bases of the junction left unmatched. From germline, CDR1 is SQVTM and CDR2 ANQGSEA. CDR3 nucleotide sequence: TGCAGCGTTGATCGGGAGGGCCCGTTCTTC. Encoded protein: CSVDREGPFF.

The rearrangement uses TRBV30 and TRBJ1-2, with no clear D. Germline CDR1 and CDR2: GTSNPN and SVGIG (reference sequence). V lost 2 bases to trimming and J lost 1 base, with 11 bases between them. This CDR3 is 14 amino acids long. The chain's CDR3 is CAWSRQLRNYGYTF. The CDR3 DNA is TGTGCCTGGAGTCGTCAGCTGCGTAACTATGGCTACACCTTC.

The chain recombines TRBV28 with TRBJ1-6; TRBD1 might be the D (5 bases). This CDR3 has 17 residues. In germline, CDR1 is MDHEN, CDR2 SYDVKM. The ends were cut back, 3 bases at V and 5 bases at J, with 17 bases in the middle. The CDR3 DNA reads TGTGCCAGCAGTTTTCAGTTGTTGGGGGGAAATAATTCACCCCTCCACTTT. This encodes CASSFQLLGGNNSPLHF.

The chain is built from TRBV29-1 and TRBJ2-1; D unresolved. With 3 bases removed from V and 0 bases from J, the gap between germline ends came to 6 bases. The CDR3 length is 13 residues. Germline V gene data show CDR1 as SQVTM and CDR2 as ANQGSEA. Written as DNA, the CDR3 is TGCAGCGTTGACTGGAGCTCCTACAATGAGCAGTTCTTC. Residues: CSVDWSSYNEQFF.

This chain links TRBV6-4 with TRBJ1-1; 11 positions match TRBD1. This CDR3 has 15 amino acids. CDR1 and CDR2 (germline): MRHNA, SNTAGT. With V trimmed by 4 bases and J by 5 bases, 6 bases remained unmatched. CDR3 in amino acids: CASSGSDRGRTEAFF. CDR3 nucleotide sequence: TGTGCCAGCAGTGGTTCGGACAGGGGGCGGACTGAAGCTTTCTTT.

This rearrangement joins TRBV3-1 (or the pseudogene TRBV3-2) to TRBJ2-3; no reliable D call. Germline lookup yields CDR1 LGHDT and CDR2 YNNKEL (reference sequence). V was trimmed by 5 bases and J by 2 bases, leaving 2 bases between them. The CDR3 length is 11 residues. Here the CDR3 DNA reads TGTGCCAGCAGCTACACAGATACGCAGTATTTT. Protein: CASSYTDTQYF.